This T cell receptor (beta chain) was found in a study of cytomegalovirus exposure and HLA in healthy donors. Study-wide findings and caveats: In a later analysis, across HLA loci, associated TCR counts were highest for DRB1, lowest for HLA-C. V- and J-gene trimming in TCR beta was tied to a missense DCLRE1C variant by an analysis performed later. On later analysis, the bulk of CMV-associated TCR beta chains appeared to be HLA-restricted. Altogether, some 170 TCR beta chains were recorded as cytomegalovirus-associated.

A word on this clone: Its matching antigen is unknown.

Germline-derived CDR1 and CDR2 are SNHLY and FYNNEI. Trimming took 0 bases from V and 5 from J; bases not matched to a gene: 8. This CDR3 is 18 amino acids long. The PCR employed 60 Vbeta primers together with 13 Jbeta primers. TCRdb's table, derived via immunoSEQ multiplex PCR, lists solely in-frame clones and lacks some. The sample contains about 130,000 clones, about four fifths of which appear only once. Sequenced: PBMCs. The chain links TRBV2 to TRBJ2-5; 14 positions agree with TRBD2. The source is a woman aged 40 to 49 in good health and CMV-seronegative. The CDR3 sequence is CASSEAPGTSGSVETQYF. The DNA of the CDR3 is TGTGCCAGCAGTGAAGCGCCGGGGACTAGCGGGAGTGTGGAGACCCAGTACTTC. Variable domain in full (rest from reference TRBV2 and TRBJ2-5): EPEVTQTPSHQVTQMGQEVILRCVPISNHLYFYWYRQILGQKVEFLVSFYNNEISEKSEIFDDQFSVERPDGSNFTLKIRSTKLEDSAMYFCASSEAPGTSGSVETQYFGPGTRLLVL.